The next 10 T cell receptor beta chains were all read from a single sample in a study of T cell changes during pregnancy in multiple sclerosis. Generated by immunoSEQ multiplex PCR, the TCRdb table keeps only in-frame clones and is missing some. The table has fewer than 90,000 clones, approximately 95% seen once. The starting material was peripheral blood, obtained after pregnancy. The source is a female donor in good health, enrolled as a control in a pregnancy study.

The CDR3 here is CATRTSGSSADTQYF. The CDR3 DNA reads TGTGCCACCAGGACTAGCGGGAGTTCGGCAGATACGCAGTATTTT. The chain recombines TRBV28 with TRBJ2-3, with TRBD2 matching 13 bases. The CDR3 contains 15 residues. Germline V gene sequence: CDR1 MDHEN, CDR2 SYDVKM. V lost 10 bases and J lost 4; bases outside the gene matches: 8.

The genes are TRBV7-9 and TRBJ1-2; a possible D gene is TRBD1 (5 bases). The CDR3 is 15 amino acids. The V gene lost 5 bases and the J gene lost 8 bases, with 21 bases spanning the gap. Germline V lookup: CDR1 SEHNR, CDR2 FQNEAQ (reference sequence). CDR3 coding DNA: TGTGCCAGCAGCCGTACAGGCCCCGTAGGGGAAGGCTACACCTTC. As protein: CASSRTGPVGEGYTF.

The chain employs TRBV15 and TRBJ2-1; D unclear. Trimming removed 5 bases from V and 0 bases from J, with 14 bases in between. The CDR3 spans 16 residues. Germline CDR1 reads LNHNV; CDR2 reads YYDKDF (reference sequence). CDR3 region: CATSRPDSHSYNEQFF. DNA of the CDR3: TGTGCCACCAGCCGTCCTGACTCCCACTCCTACAATGAGCAGTTCTTC.

The CDR3 spells CASRETSGRVDTQYF. For the CDR3, the DNA is TGTGCCAGCAGGGAGACTAGCGGGAGAGTGGATACGCAGTATTTT. The chain couples TRBV6-1 to TRBJ2-3; 12 nucleotides match TRBD2. Germline V lookup: CDR1 MNHNS, CDR2 SASEGT. V gave up 6 bases and J gave up 6 bases; unmatched junction bases: 7. The CDR3 has 15 residues.

The rearrangement links TRBV7-2 to TRBJ2-7, with a weak D call TRBD2 (6 bases). With 5 bases removed from V and 3 bases from J, the gap between germline ends came to 23 bases. This CDR3 spans 17 amino acids. In germline, CDR1 is SGHTA, CDR2 FQGNSA. The CDR3 DNA follows: TGTGCCAGCAGCATCGACGGACGGGCGGGAAGTTTCTACGAGCAGTACTTC. Protein: CASSIDGRAGSFYEQYF. Filled out from reference TRBV7-2 and TRBJ2-7, the complete variable domain reads GAGVSQSPSNKVTEKGKDVELRCDPISGHTALYWYRQSLGQGLEFLIYFQGNSAPDKSGLPSDRFSAERTGGSVSTLTIQRTQQEDSAVYLCASSIDGRAGSFYEQYFGPGTRLTVT.

V gene TRBV28 combines with J gene TRBJ1-4; weak D call: TRBD1 (5 bases). Germline CDR1 and CDR2: MDHEN and SYDVKM. The CDR3 has 13 amino acids. V lost 5 bases and J lost 5, with 9 bases in between. CDR3 protein: CASSAPGNEKLFF. CDR3 DNA: TGTGCCAGCAGTGCTCCAGGGAATGAAAAACTGTTTTTT.

In this sample, this clone turned up once. The chain employs TRBV18 and TRBJ2-5, with TRBD2 matching 10 bases. Germline V gene data show CDR1 as KGHSH and CDR2 as LQKENI. The CDR3 has 16 amino acids. Trimming took 1 base from V and 1 from J; bases not matched to a gene: 3. The CDR3 loop reads CASSPLAGGSQETQYF. The CDR3 nucleotides read TGTGCCAGCTCACCACTAGCGGGAGGCAGCCAAGAGACCCAGTACTTC.

The chain carries TRBV28 and TRBJ1-5; tentatively, D is TRBD1 (5 bases). The ends were cut back, 2 bases at V and 4 bases at J, with 21 bases in the middle. Germline V lookup: CDR1 MDHEN, CDR2 SYDVKM. The CDR3 has 18 amino acids. CDR3 amino acids: CASSLNFQGELGNQPQHF. CDR3 in DNA: TGTGCCAGCAGTTTAAATTTCCAGGGCGAACTCGGGAATCAGCCCCAGCATTTT.

The genes are TRBV6-6 and TRBJ1-5; D might be TRBD1 (5 bases). With 7 bases removed from V and 3 bases from J, the gap between germline ends came to 13 bases. The germline V gene encodes CDR1 MNHNY and CDR2 SVGAGI (reference sequence). The CDR3 runs 14 residues. CDR3 sequence reads: CASNPRQFNQPQHF. DNA for the CDR3: TGTGCCAGCAACCCTAGACAGTTCAATCAGCCCCAGCATTTT.

V is TRBV2 and J is TRBJ2-1; 8 bases fit TRBD1. The CDR3 length is 16 residues. CDR1 and CDR2 (germline): SNHLY, FYNNEI. The J segment lost 2 bases and the V segment lost 8 bases, leaving 11 bases of the junction unmatched. For the CDR3, the DNA is TGTGCCAGCCGCTACCAGGGGGCAATTACCTACAATGAGCAGTTCTTC. Translation: CASRYQGAITYNEQFF. The full variable domain, in which reference TRBV2 and TRBJ2-1 provide the parts outside the CDR3, is EPEVTQTPSHQVTQMGQEVILRCVPISNHLYFYWYRQILGQKVEFLVSFYNNEISEKSEIFDDQFSVERPDGSNFTLKIRSTKLEDSAMYFCASRYQGAITYNEQFFGPGTRLTVL.